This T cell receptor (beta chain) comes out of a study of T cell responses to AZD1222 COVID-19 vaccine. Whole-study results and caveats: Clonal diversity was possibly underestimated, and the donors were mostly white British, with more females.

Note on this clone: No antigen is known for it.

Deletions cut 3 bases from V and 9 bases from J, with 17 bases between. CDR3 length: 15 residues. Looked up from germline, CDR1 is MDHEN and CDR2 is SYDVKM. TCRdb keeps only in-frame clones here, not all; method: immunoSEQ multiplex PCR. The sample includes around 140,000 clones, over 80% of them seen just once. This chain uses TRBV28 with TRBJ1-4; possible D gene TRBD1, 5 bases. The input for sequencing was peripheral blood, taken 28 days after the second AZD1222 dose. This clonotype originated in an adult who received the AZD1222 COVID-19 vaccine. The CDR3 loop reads CASSFGQVRDQKLFF. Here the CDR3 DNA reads TGTGCCAGCAGTTTCGGCCAGGTCAGGGATCAAAAACTGTTTTTT.